This T cell receptor (beta chain) was profiled in a study of blood T cell repertoires in COVID-19. As for the study in general: Acute and convalescent COVID-19 specimens originated in the United States, Italy and Spain.

Germline V CDR1 and CDR2: MDHEN, SYDVKM. There are 12 residues in the CDR3. The ends were cut back, 5 bases at V and 3 bases at J, with 5 bases in the middle. Authors' analysis steps: It was from reference gene primer amplification that nucleated cell counts were estimated. Method: immunoSEQ multiplex PCR; TCRdb's copy keeps in-frame clones and lacks some. The V and J calls and the clone size are those of that table, but D and trimming were determined from the DNA. The table shows about 110,000 clones, with about 64% occurring only once. This clone has more than one count but fewer than ten. This clonotype was sampled from a human donor with acute or convalescent COVID-19. The donor label of this sample is uncertain. Sequencing input: peripheral blood. V gene TRBV28 combines with J gene TRBJ1-5; D is undetermined. CDR3 residues: CASSPLNQPQHF. CDR3 nucleotides: TGTGCCAGCAGTCCCCTCAATCAGCCCCAGCATTTT.